This paragraph covers one T cell receptor (beta chain) sequence. This CDR3 has 13 residues. Germline V gene lookup returns CDR1 SGDLS and CDR2 YYNGEE. Trimming left V 10 bases short and J 5 bases short, with 15 bases between. Profiled with immunoSEQ multiplex PCR; TCRdb holds only in-frame clones, not every one. The data show about 76,000 clones, just over 90% seen once. The sample originates from a study of T cell changes during pregnancy in multiple sclerosis. The origin of this receptor is a female donor with multiple sclerosis, enrolled in a pregnancy study. The source material was peripheral blood, sampled in the second trimester of pregnancy. The chain couples TRBV9 to TRBJ1-4; weak D call: TRBD1 (5 bases). The CDR3 region has the DNA TGTGCCGGGGGGGACGCGTGCAATGAAAAACTGTTTTTT. This codes for CAGGDACNEKLFF.